The text below deals with one TCR beta chain. Its antigen is currently unknown. This sample is drawn from a study of T cell responses to AZD1222 COVID-19 vaccine. Study results and caveats: Dominant CD4 TCR responses targeted spike regions 160-218 and 743-854. Donors skewed white British and female; clonal diversity was possibly underestimated. It was only a handful of AZD1222 recipients who were seropositive at baseline.

The table came from immunoSEQ multiplex PCR; TCRdb's copy has only in-frame clones and leaves some out. The sample records roughly 180,000 clones, 90% to 95% being singletons. Trimming cost V 0 bases and J 3 bases, with 8 bases left between them. Germline assignment: CDR1 MGHRA and CDR2 YSYEKL. CDR3 length: 15 residues. Sequenced here: peripheral blood, sampled 28 days after the second AZD1222 dose. The rearrangement uses TRBV4-1 and TRBJ2-2; maybe TRBD2 (5 bases). This sequence originates from an adult who received the AZD1222 COVID-19 vaccine. This CDR3 is CASSQDPRDTGELFF. The CDR3, as DNA: TGCGCCAGCAGCCAAGATCCGAGGGACACCGGGGAGCTGTTTTTT.